The next 18 T cell receptor beta chains were all read from a single sample in a study of CD8+ T cells in alopecia areata (dated by TCRdb to the late 2010s). The intended sense of this specimen's time point label: around 26 weeks on oral tofacitinib. In light of the paper, this sample's treatment or condition label describes: oral pan-JAK inhibitor, 5-10 mg twice daily. The protocol used for the library was the immunoSEQ multiplex PCR assay. For TCR sequencing, RNA was extracted from every sample and reverse transcribed into cDNA to serve as template. TCRdb holds this immuneACCESS table with in-frame rearrangements only. Some clones are missing; in checked studies, unresolved V genes explain under half, and the rest has no known cause. Across this sample there are 200,000 or so clones, with more than 45% seen only once. 5% to 6% of the sample is held by the ten biggest clonotypes. The source material was CD4+ T cells sorted from blood, sampled at week 24, from a patient treated with tofacitinib. These receptor sequences come from a human donor with alopecia areata.

V and J are TRBV7-2 and TRBJ2-3; D is ambiguous. This CDR3 contains 12 residues. The germline gives CDR1 SGHTA, CDR2 FQGNSA. Trimming left V 6 bases short and J 4 bases short, with 8 bases between. Written as DNA, the CDR3 is TGTGCCAGCAGTCCCTTTGCAGATACGCAGTATTTT. Its translation: CASSPFADTQYF.

This clone was counted between two and nine times. The chain carries TRBV5-6 and TRBJ2-6; D call uncertain. The germline CDR1 and CDR2 sequences are SGHDT and YYEEEE. The length of the CDR3 is 13 residues. V gave up 5 bases and J gave up 6 bases, with 9 bases separating them. The CDR3 nucleotides are TGTGCCAGCAGGCTCATTGAGGCCAACGTCCTGACTTTC. This encodes CASRLIEANVLTF.

The chain employs TRBV18 and TRBJ2-3; 7 positions match TRBD2. Germline lookup yields CDR1 KGHSH and CDR2 LQKENI. V dropped 2 bases and J dropped 5; count of bases not matched to a gene: 10. This CDR3 is built from 16 residues. The CDR3 DNA reads as TGTGCCAGCTCACCATCTGGCGGGAGAAGTGGAGATACGCAGTATTTT. Amino acids: CASSPSGGRSGDTQYF. The whole variable domain, remainder taken from reference TRBV18 and TRBJ2-3, is NAGVMQNPRHLVRRRGQEARLRCSPMKGHSHVYWYRQLPEEGLKFMVYLQKENIIDESGMPKERFSAEFPKEGPSILRIQQVVRGDSAAYFCASSPSGGRSGDTQYFGPGTRLTVL.

The V and J genes are TRBV2 and TRBJ1-1, with a possible D match to TRBD1 (6 bases). From germline, CDR1 is SNHLY and CDR2 FYNNEI. CDR3 length: 13 residues. Trimming removed 2 bases from V and 6 bases from J, with 10 bases in between. The CDR3 nucleotides read TGTGCCAGCAGTGAATACAGGGATGCTGAAGCTTTCTTT. Its protein is CASSEYRDAEAFF.

V gene TRBV23-1 combines with J gene TRBJ2-7; no clear D. TRBV23-1 is classed as an ORF, of uncertain function. V lost 4 bases, J lost 1 base, and 8 bases lay in between. The CDR3 length is 13 residues. Here the CDR3 reads CASSRHPSYEQYF. CDR3 coding DNA: TGCGCCAGCAGTCGACATCCATCCTACGAGCAGTACTTC.

This clone was recorded a few times. The chain couples TRBV28 to TRBJ2-1, with 13 bases aligning to TRBD2. This CDR3 has 19 amino acids. Germline V CDR1 and CDR2: MDHEN, SYDVKM. The junction had 11 bases not matched to a gene; V was cut back by 6 bases and J by 0 bases. The CDR3 region has the DNA TGTGCCAGCAGCGTAGGGGGACTAGCGGGACCAAACTCCTACAATGAGCAGTTCTTC. This encodes CASSVGGLAGPNSYNEQFF. Variable domain in full (rest from reference TRBV28 and TRBJ2-1): DVKVTQSSRYLVKRTGEKVFLECVQDMDHENMFWYRQDPGLGLRLIYFSYDVKMKEKGDIPEGYSVSREKKERFSLILESASTNQTSMYLCASSVGGLAGPNSYNEQFFGPGTRLTVL.

The V call is TRBV29-1, the J call TRBJ1-1; D is possibly TRBD1 (6 bases). The CDR3 spans 12 residues. Germline CDR1 SQVTM, CDR2 ANQGSEA. The V and J ends lost 5 bases and 4 bases respectively, with 11 bases between them. The CDR3 reads CSVNREPTEAFF. The CDR3, as DNA: TGCAGCGTTAACAGGGAACCCACTGAAGCTTTCTTT.

This clone was recorded at least ten times. The genes are TRBV7-2 and TRBJ2-1; a weak D match, TRBD2 (7 bases). The V gene lost 5 bases and the J gene lost 4 bases, with 24 bases spanning the gap. Germline V gene sequence: CDR1 SGHTA, CDR2 FQGNSA. There are 18 residues in the CDR3. The chain's CDR3 is CASSPFGRGQQKYNEQFF. In DNA, the CDR3 is TGTGCCAGCAGCCCATTCGGGCGGGGGCAGCAGAAATACAATGAGCAGTTCTTC.

The chain uses TRBV28 and TRBJ2-6; D is unclear. V shed 7 bases and J shed 2 bases, with 3 bases lying between them. Germline V gene lookup returns CDR1 MDHEN and CDR2 SYDVKM. The CDR3 spans 12 residues. The CDR3 reads CASTAGANVLTF. In nucleotides, the CDR3 is TGTGCCAGCACCGCTGGGGCCAACGTCCTGACTTTC. Full variable domain (rest looked up from reference TRBV28 and TRBJ2-6): DVKVTQSSRYLVKRTGEKVFLECVQDMDHENMFWYRQDPGLGLRLIYFSYDVKMKEKGDIPEGYSVSREKKERFSLILESASTNQTSMYLCASTAGANVLTFGAGSRLTVL.

The genes are TRBV7-9 and TRBJ2-1; D is undetermined. V shed 5 bases and J shed 3 bases, with 8 bases lying between them. Germline V gene sequence: CDR1 SEHNR, CDR2 FQNEAQ (reference sequence). This CDR3 spans 13 amino acids. The CDR3 protein is CASSPTVYNEQFF. DNA of the CDR3: TGTGCCAGCAGCCCAACAGTCTACAATGAGCAGTTCTTC.

This clone was seen only a few times. J is TRBJ1-4 and V is TRBV2; D gene uncertain. In germline, CDR1 is SNHLY, CDR2 FYNNEI. This CDR3 comprises 13 residues. Deletions cut 8 bases from V and 7 bases from J, with 14 bases between. The CDR3 sequence is CASGLAAGEKLFF. The CDR3 DNA reads as TGTGCCAGCGGCTTAGCGGCGGGTGAAAAACTGTTTTTT.

The chain combines TRBV27 with TRBJ2-1, with 7 bases aligning to TRBD1. The ends lost 5 bases at V and 9 bases at J; junction bases unmatched: 7. This CDR3 has 13 amino acids. The germline V gene encodes CDR1 MNHEY and CDR2 SMNVEV (reference sequence). CDR3 nucleotide sequence: TGTGCCAGCAGTCCCCGACAGGGTGGTGAGCAGTTCTTC. It yields the protein CASSPRQGGEQFF.

This sequence joins TRBV10-3 and TRBJ2-7; D not resolved. The germline CDR1 and CDR2 sequences are ENHRY and SYGVKD. The CDR3 has 12 amino acids. V was cut by 3 bases and J by 2 bases, with 5 bases left in between. The CDR3 loop reads CAISDEAYEQYF. The CDR3 coding sequence is TGTGCCATCAGTGACGAGGCCTACGAGCAGTACTTC.

The chain couples TRBV30 to TRBJ2-1; 7 bases are shared with TRBD2. Trimming cost V 2 bases and J 10 bases; bases outside gene matches: 5. The CDR3 extends over 12 amino acids. CDR1 is GTSNPN and CDR2 is SVGIG in the germline V gene (reference sequence). The CDR3 loop is CAWSTMGGEQFF. The CDR3 DNA reads as TGTGCCTGGAGTACAATGGGGGGGGAGCAGTTCTTC.

This clone was detected a few times. The rearrangement links TRBV29-1 to TRBJ2-3; 7 bases align to TRBD2. The CDR3 consists of 18 residues. J lost 2 bases, V lost 5 bases, and 19 bases had no gene match. The germline V gene encodes CDR1 SQVTM and CDR2 ANQGSEA. CDR3 residues: CSVPGRFERGLFTDTQYF. Here the CDR3 DNA reads TGCAGCGTTCCCGGCAGGTTTGAGCGGGGACTATTCACAGATACGCAGTATTTT.

The rearrangement links TRBV6-5 to TRBJ1-5; a weak D match, TRBD1 (6 bases). Between the trimmed V and J ends, which lost 8 bases and 3 bases, there was a span of 17 bases. The CDR3 loop spans 15 amino acids. CDR1 is MNHEY, CDR2 SVGAGI, per germline. This CDR3 reads CASADRGGYNQPQHF. For the CDR3, the DNA is TGTGCCAGCGCAGATAGAGGGGGGTACAATCAGCCCCAGCATTTT.

The chain is built from TRBV30 and TRBJ2-3; TRBD2 matches 8 bases. The CDR3 covers 14 residues. Germline CDR1 is GTSNPN and CDR2 is SVGIG (reference sequence). V lost 2 bases and J lost 3; bases outside the gene matches: 4. The CDR3 loop reads CAWSRGLGTDTQYF. CDR3 sequence (DNA): TGTGCCTGGAGTCGGGGACTAGGGACAGATACGCAGTATTTT.

The rearrangement links TRBV5-1 to TRBJ2-5; TRBD1 matches at 7 bases. Germline V gene lookup returns CDR1 SGHRS and CDR2 YFSETQ. This CDR3 has 16 amino acids. Trimming cost V 2 bases and J 1 base; bases outside gene matches: 8. The CDR3 reads CASSFSVGTVQETQYF. DNA of the CDR3: TGCGCCAGCAGCTTCTCTGTAGGGACAGTCCAAGAGACCCAGTACTTC.